One and the same sample provided the 13 T cell receptor delta chains below, sequenced in a study of gamma-delta T cells after stem cell transplantation. TCRdb re-processed the RT-PCR reads using CATT. The repertoire holds 1,300 or so delta-chain clones, with about 2% as singletons. The material sequenced was gamma-delta T cells. These TCRs come from a human donor. It is not recorded whose cells these are; they may come from a transplant donor.

This clone showed up just a few times. This may be a read error, as it is one base from a much larger clone. Additional DNA sequences in this sample encode the identical CDR3. J is TRDJ1 and V is TRDV2, with a weak D call TRDD2 (8 bases). Germline assignment: CDR1 GEAIGNYY and CDR2 EKD. This CDR3 has 26 residues. V was cut by 3 bases and J by 1 base, with 47 bases left in between. The CDR3 DNA reads TGTGCCTGTGACCACACTCTTCCTACTTTTGGGGCAAGTCCTGGGGATAAAGGCCTTGGCACCGATAAACTCATCTTT. Its protein is CACDHTLPTFGASPGDKGLGTDKLIF.

At least ten counts were recorded for this clone. The J gene is TRDJ1, the V gene TRDV2; tentatively, D is TRDD3 (6 bases). The CDR3 covers 18 residues. V was shortened by 3 bases and J by 1 base, with 23 bases between the two germline ends. Looked up from germline, CDR1 is GEAIGNYY and CDR2 is EKD. The DNA for the CDR3 is TGTGCCTGTGACTCCCTCACTGGGAGATACGAGTCCACCGATAAACTCATCTTT. This sequence encodes CACDSLTGRYESTDKLIF.

This clone was counted a few times. A far larger clone is just one base off, so this is likely a read error. The sample contains more than one DNA sequence encoding this CDR3. The chain combines TRDV2 with TRDJ3; tentatively, D is TRDD3 (6 bases). This CDR3 has 18 amino acids. Trimming took 4 bases from V and 0 from J, leaving 15 bases between them. Germline CDR1 and CDR2: GEAIGNYY and EKD. Here the CDR3 reads CACDTAGVSSWDTRQMFF. The CDR3 DNA follows: TGTGCCTGTGATACCGCTGGGGTAAGCTCCTGGGACACCCGACAGATGTTTTTC.

As to this clone: This likely came from a read error, as a far larger clone is one base away. The sample has other DNA sequences that encode this CDR3 too. The chain couples TRDV1 to TRDJ3; TRDD3 matches at 13 bases. The CDR3 is 25 residues long. Looked up from germline, CDR1 is TSWWSYY and CDR2 is QGS. The CDR3 sequence: CALGEGVRLGNYWGIRSWDTRQMFF. The CDR3 DNA reads as TGTGCTCTTGGGGAAGGAGTTCGCCTAGGGAATTACTGGGGGATACGCTCCTGGGACACACGACAGATGTTTTTC.

Relative to its sample, this clone is medium-sized. This is likely an artifact of a read error, given a far larger clone one base away. This chain links TRDV2 with TRDJ1; 9 bases align to TRDD3. The CDR3 is 19 residues long. CDR1 and CDR2 (germline): GEAIGNYY, EKD. DNA of the CDR3: TGTGCCCGTGACACCGTTAGCCTGGGGGATCGGGAGGACACCGATAAACTCATCTTT. It yields the protein CARDTVSLGDREDTDKLIF.

As to this clone: The sample has other DNA sequences that encode this CDR3 too. The V and J genes are TRDV2 and TRDJ1; perhaps TRDD3 as D (6 bases). This CDR3 is built from 20 residues. Looked up from germline, CDR1 is GEAIGNYY and CDR2 is EKD. Trimming took off 3 bases at V and 0 bases at J, with 28 bases between the two ends. CDR3 DNA sequence: TGTGCCTGTGACGCGGTACTGGGAGATACGCAAAATCACCACACCGATAAACTCATCTTT. Translating it yields CACDAVLGDTQNHHTDKLIF.

This clone was seen at least ten times. This same CDR3 is encoded by further DNA sequences in the sample. The chain has TRDV2 and TRDJ1; 7 bases match TRDD3. V dropped 0 bases and J dropped 2; count of bases not matched to a gene: 5. Germline V gene lookup returns CDR1 GEAIGNYY and CDR2 EKD. The CDR3 is made up of 15 amino acids. The DNA of the CDR3 is TGTGCCTGTGACACCGTTGGGGGACTTACCGATAAACTCATCTTT. Its protein product is CACDTVGGLTDKLIF.

Comment on this clone: The protein held in TCRdb is that of a much larger clone and does not match this DNA's translation at residue 15, likely because of a read error; the protein shown is translated from the DNA. The chain uses TRDV2 and TRDJ1; 8 bases are shared with TRDD3. Germline CDR1 and CDR2: GEAIGNYY and EKD. The length of the CDR3 is 17 residues. The CDR3 bases are TGTGCCTGTGACACGCTAGGTGGGGGATCCTACACCGATAAACCCATCTTT. This encodes CACDTLGGGSYTDKPIF.

This clone has just a few counts. TCRdb records a much larger clone's protein for this DNA, with a difference at residue 7 that likely arises from a read error; the protein given is the translation of the DNA. The J gene is TRDJ1, the V gene TRDV2, with D unresolved. The ends were cut back, 1 base at V and 4 bases at J, with 36 bases in the middle. Germline loops: CDR1 GEAIGNYY, CDR2 EKD. This CDR3 has 22 residues. CDR3 coding DNA: TGTGCCTGTGACACGTACCGGGGTGATGAGTCGGATTCGCTAGCTCGCTTCGATAAACTCATCTTT. Translated: CACDTYRGDESDSLARFDKLIF.

This clone was counted between two and nine times. A far larger clone is a single base away, which makes a read error likely. Within the sample, other DNA sequences also encode this same CDR3. This chain uses TRDV2 with TRDJ3, with 9 bases aligning to TRDD3. Germline CDR1 is GEAIGNYY and CDR2 is EKD. There are 19 residues in the CDR3. The CDR3, as DNA: TGTGCCTGTGACACGGTACTGGGGGACTACTCCTGGGACACCCGACAGATGTTCTTC. Translation gives CACDTVLGDYSWDTRQMFF.

Concerning this clone itself: A read error may explain this, as a much larger clone is one base away. This sample also contains other DNA sequences that code for the same CDR3. The chain uses TRDV2 and TRDJ1, with 12 positions matching TRDD3. This CDR3 has 20 residues. Germline V lookup: CDR1 GEAIGNYY, CDR2 EKD. Written as DNA, the CDR3 is TGTGCCTGTGACCCCCTGGGTGGACTGGGGGATACTCTGTACACCGATAAGCTCATCTTT. Residues: CACDPLGGLGDTLYTDKLIF.

About this clone itself: A far larger clone is one nucleotide away, so this likely arose from a read error. This sample also contains other DNA sequences that code for the same CDR3. CDR3 sequence reads: CACDVLGALDKLIF. CDR3 in DNA: TGTGCCTGCGACGTACTTGGGGCCCTCGATAAACTCATCTTT. This chain joins TRDV2 and TRDJ1; tentative D call: TRDD3 (5 bases). Trimming took off 7 bases at V and 4 bases at J, with 18 bases between the two ends. CDR3 length equals 14 residues. CDR1 is GEAIGNYY and CDR2 is EKD in the germline V gene.

By proportion, this clone is large. The same CDR3 arises from other DNA sequences in this sample as well. The CDR3 sequence: CACAGRRPVHWGIPPRSWDTRQMFF. The CDR3 bases are TGTGCCTGTGCCGGTCGACGTCCAGTTCACTGGGGGATACCCCCCCGCTCCTGGGACACCCGACAGATGTTTTTC. V gene TRDV2 combines with J gene TRDJ3; TRDD3 matches at 12 bases. The CDR3 is made up of 25 amino acids. Unmatched junction bases numbered 25, after V lost 5 bases and J lost 0 bases. Germline V lookup: CDR1 GEAIGNYY, CDR2 EKD.